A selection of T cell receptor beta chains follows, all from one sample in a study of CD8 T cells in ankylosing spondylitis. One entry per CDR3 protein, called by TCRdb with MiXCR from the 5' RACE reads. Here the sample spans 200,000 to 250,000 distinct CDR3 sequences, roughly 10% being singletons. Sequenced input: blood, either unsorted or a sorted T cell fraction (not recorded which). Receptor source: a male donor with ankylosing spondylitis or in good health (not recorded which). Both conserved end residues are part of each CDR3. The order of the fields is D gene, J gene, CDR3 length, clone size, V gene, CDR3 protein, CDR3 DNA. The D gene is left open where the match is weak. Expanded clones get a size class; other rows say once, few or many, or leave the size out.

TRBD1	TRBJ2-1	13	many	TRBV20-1	CSARRRGSPEQFF	TGCAGTGCTAGACGCAGGGGGAGCCCTGAGCAGTTCTTC
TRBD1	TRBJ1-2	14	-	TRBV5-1	CASATGTGDYGYTF	TGCGCCAGTGCAACCGGTACAGGGGACTATGGCTACACCTTC
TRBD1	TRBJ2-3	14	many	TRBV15	CATSRDLGGDTQYF	TGTGCCACCAGCAGGGATCTAGGGGGCGATACGCAGTATTTT
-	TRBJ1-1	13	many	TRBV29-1	CSVEGRQNTEAFF	TGCAGCGTTGAGGGCAGGCAAAACACTGAAGCTTTCTTT
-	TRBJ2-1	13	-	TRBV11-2	CASSLDLGTEQFF	TGTGCCAGCAGCTTAGATCTTGGCACTGAGCAGTTCTTC
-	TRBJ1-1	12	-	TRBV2	CASRRVNTEAFF	TGTGCCAGCCGCCGGGTGAACACTGAAGCTTTCTTT
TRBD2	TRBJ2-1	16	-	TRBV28	CASSRRTSGFSDEQFF	TGTGCCAGCAGTCGGAGGACTAGCGGGTTTTCGGATGAGCAGTTCTTC
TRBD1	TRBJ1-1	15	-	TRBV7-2	CASSLKTGGGTEAFF	TGTGCCAGCAGCTTAAAAACAGGGGGAGGCACTGAAGCTTTCTTT
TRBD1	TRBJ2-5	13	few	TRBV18	CASARDRGETQYF	TGTGCCAGCGCCCGGGACAGGGGAGAGACCCAGTACTTC
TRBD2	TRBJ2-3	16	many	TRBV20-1	CSATQALAGVPDTQYF	TGCAGTGCTACCCAGGCACTAGCGGGAGTGCCAGATACGCAGTATTTT
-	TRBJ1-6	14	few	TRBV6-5	CASSPSGADSPLHF	TGTGCCAGCAGTCCCTCGGGGGCTGATTCACCCCTCCACTTT
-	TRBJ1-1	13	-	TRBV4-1	CASRGEMNTEAFF	TGCGCCAGTCGGGGGGAGATGAACACTGAAGCTTTCTTT
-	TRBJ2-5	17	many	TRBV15	CATSRDKGYNFQETQYF	TGTGCCACCAGCAGAGATAAAGGATATAACTTTCAAGAGACCCAGTACTTC
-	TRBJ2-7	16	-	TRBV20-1	CSARDLGLSIAYEQYF	TGCAGCGCTAGAGATCTCGGACTATCTATTGCCTACGAGCAGTACTTC
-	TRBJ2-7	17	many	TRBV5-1	CASSLTRPTEFPYEQYF	TGCGCCAGCAGCCTAACCCGTCCGACAGAATTCCCCTACGAGCAGTACTTC
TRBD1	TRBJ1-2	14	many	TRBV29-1	CSVRDLGTDYGYTF	TGCAGCGTTCGCGACTTGGGGACAGACTATGGCTACACCTTC
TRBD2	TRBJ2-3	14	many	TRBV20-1	CSASLAGGTDTQYF	TGCAGTGCTAGTCTCGCGGGAGGAACAGATACGCAGTATTTT
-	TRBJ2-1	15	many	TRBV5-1	CASSLRGHSYNEQFF	TGCGCCAGCAGCTTGAGGGGACACTCCTACAATGAGCAGTTCTTC
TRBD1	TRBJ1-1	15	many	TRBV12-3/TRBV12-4	CASSLQGGINTEAFF	TGTGCCAGCAGTTTGCAGGGGGGGATCAACACTGAAGCTTTCTTT
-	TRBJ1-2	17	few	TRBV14	CASSQDLAGDHNYGYTF	TGTGCCAGCAGCCAAGATCTTGCAGGGGACCATAACTATGGCTACACCTTC
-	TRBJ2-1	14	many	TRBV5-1	CASSFRGGVNEQFF	TGCGCCAGCAGCTTCAGGGGAGGGGTCAATGAGCAGTTCTTC
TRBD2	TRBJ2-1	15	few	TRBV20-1	CSARTPAGGDNEQFF	TGCAGTGCTAGAACGCCAGCGGGGGGAGACAATGAGCAGTTCTTC
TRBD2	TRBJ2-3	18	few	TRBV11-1	CASSPITTVAGGTDTQYF	TGTGCCAGCAGCCCTATTACCACTGTAGCGGGGGGCACAGATACGCAGTATTTT
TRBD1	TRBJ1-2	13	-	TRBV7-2	CASSSTGAYGYTF	TGTGCCAGCAGCTCAACAGGGGCCTATGGCTACACCTTC
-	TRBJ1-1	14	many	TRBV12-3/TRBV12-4	CASSFAQSNTEAFF	TGTGCCAGCAGTTTCGCACAGTCGAACACTGAAGCTTTCTTT
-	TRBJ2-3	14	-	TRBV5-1	CASSLVPAADTQYF	TGCGCCAGCAGCTTGGTACCGGCCGCAGATACGCAGTATTTT
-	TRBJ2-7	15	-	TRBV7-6	CASSLVIGSSYEQYF	TGTGCCAGCAGCTTAGTGATCGGCAGCTCCTACGAGCAGTACTTC
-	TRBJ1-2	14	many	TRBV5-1	CASSWNRDGNGYTF	TGCGCCAGCAGCTGGAACAGGGACGGCAATGGCTACACCTTC
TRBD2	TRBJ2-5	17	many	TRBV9	CASSVGFFAGGRETQYF	TGTGCCAGCAGCGTAGGCTTCTTTGCGGGGGGGCGAGAGACCCAGTACTTC
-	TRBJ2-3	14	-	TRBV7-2	CASTNNWGTDTQYF	TGTGCCAGCACCAACAATTGGGGAACAGATACGCAGTATTTT
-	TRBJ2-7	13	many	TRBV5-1	CASSQNREHEQYF	TGCGCCAGCAGCCAAAACAGGGAGCACGAGCAGTACTTC
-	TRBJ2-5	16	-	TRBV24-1	CATSDLNGGGSETQYF	TGTGCCACCAGTGATTTGAACGGAGGCGGATCAGAGACCCAGTACTTC
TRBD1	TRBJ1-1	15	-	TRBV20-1	CSARISGGLRTEAFF	TGCAGTGCTAGAATCTCAGGGGGCCTTAGGACTGAAGCTTTCTTT
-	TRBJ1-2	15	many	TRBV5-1	CASSNRSTANYGYTF	TGCGCCAGCAGCAACCGTTCCACCGCCAATTATGGCTACACCTTC
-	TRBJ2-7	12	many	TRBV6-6	CASSYGYYEQYF	TGTGCCAGCAGTTACGGCTACTACGAGCAGTACTTC
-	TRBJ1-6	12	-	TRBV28	CASNGNNSPLHF	TGTGCCAGCAACGGAAATAATTCACCCCTCCACTTT
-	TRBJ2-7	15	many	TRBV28	CASSLSGSSLYEQYF	TGTGCCAGCAGTTTGTCAGGAAGTTCCCTCTACGAGCAGTACTTC
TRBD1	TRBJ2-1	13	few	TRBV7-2	CASSDRGYNEQFF	TGTGCCAGCAGCGACAGGGGTTACAATGAGCAGTTCTTC
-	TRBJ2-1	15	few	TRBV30	CASDRTPGWMNEQFF	TGTGCCTCAGACAGGACTCCCGGTTGGATGAATGAGCAGTTCTTC
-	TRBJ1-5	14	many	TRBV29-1	CSVATGNQNQPQHF	TGCAGCGTTGCCACCGGGAACCAGAATCAGCCCCAGCATTTT
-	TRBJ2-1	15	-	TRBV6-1	CASSDRYRSRGEQFF	TGTGCCAGCAGTGACCGATACAGATCTAGAGGTGAGCAGTTCTTC
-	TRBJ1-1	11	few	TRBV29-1	CSVVKNTEAFF	TGCAGCGTTGTAAAGAACACTGAAGCTTTCTTT
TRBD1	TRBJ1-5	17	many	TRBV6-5	CASSYTGTGGSNQPQHF	TGTGCCAGCAGTTACACAGGGACAGGCGGGAGCAATCAGCCCCAGCATTTT
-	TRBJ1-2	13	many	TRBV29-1	CSVEEPSLYGYTF	TGCAGCGTTGAAGAGCCCAGTCTCTATGGCTACACCTTC
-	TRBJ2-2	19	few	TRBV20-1	CSAERMAGWWSSDTGELFF	TGCAGTGCGGAGCGGATGGCAGGGTGGTGGAGTTCGGACACCGGGGAGCTGTTTTTT